Sequencing of this TCR beta chain was carried out in a study of shared clonotypes between healthy human individuals. Across the study: CD8 memory received one plate per donor, CD8 naive two, CD4 memory three and CD4 naive three.

V lost 6 bases and J lost 6, with 9 bases in between. Germline loops: CDR1 WSHSY, CDR2 SAAADI. The CDR3 contains 12 residues. Repertoires were generated with immunoSEQ multiplex PCR, while TCRdb's copy carries only in-frame clones and drops some. The sample yields about 980,000 clones, approximately 80% seen once. Comments on this clone: The antigen remains undetermined. The same CDR3 also results from other DNA sequences found in this sample.

Whole-study findings and limits: Shared clonotypes: approximately 5% naive CD4, around 3.4% naive CD8, 2.3% memory CD4, 0.4% memory CD8. The study's rarefaction showed incomplete sorted-subset sequencing despite large depth.

Material: memory CD4+ T cells sorted from blood. The subset denotes: CD45RA-negative fraction. This chain links TRBV10-2 with TRBJ2-1; D gene uncertain. The receptor was isolated from a man in his late teens or twenties in good health. DNA for the CDR3: TGCGCCAGCAGATTGGACCGCAATGAGCAGTTCTTC. Its translation: CASRLDRNEQFF.